These 24 T cell receptor beta chains share one sample of origin, sequenced in a study of cytomegalovirus exposure and HLA in healthy donors. It was with 60 Vbeta and 13 Jbeta primers that the PCR ran. TCRdb keeps only in-frame clones here, not all; method: immunoSEQ multiplex PCR. The data contain about 180,000 clones, around 80% of them singletons. Sequenced: PBMCs. These receptors were obtained from a woman in her forties or fifties in good health and CMV-seronegative.

The rearrangement joins TRBV19 to TRBJ1-4; the match to TRBD1 covers 8 bases. The CDR3 has 14 amino acids. V dropped 6 bases and J dropped 8; count of bases not matched to a gene: 8. Germline CDR1 and CDR2: LNHDA and SQIVND (reference sequence). The CDR3 region has the DNA TGTGCCAGTAGCCCGGACAGGGTCGGCGAAAAACTGTTTTTT. Its protein is CASSPDRVGEKLFF.

The rearrangement joins TRBV28 to TRBJ1-4; D perhaps matches TRBD1 (5 bases). This CDR3 spans 16 amino acids. V was clipped by 4 bases and J by 8 bases, with 20 bases between them. CDR1 MDHEN and CDR2 SYDVKM come from the germline V gene. CDR3 residues: CASSSLMQGTDEKLFF. The CDR3, as DNA: TGTGCCAGCAGTTCCCTTATGCAGGGAACCGACGAAAAACTGTTTTTT.

The chain is built from TRBV30 and TRBJ2-5; 7 nucleotides align to TRBD2. From germline, CDR1 is GTSNPN and CDR2 SVGIG (reference sequence). This CDR3 has 15 residues. The V and J ends lost 2 bases and 5 bases, in that order; junction bases with no gene match: 11. Here the CDR3 reads CAWSSGTHPGETQYF. Here the CDR3 DNA reads TGTGCCTGGAGTAGCGGGACTCACCCCGGGGAGACCCAGTACTTC. Looking up the rest from reference TRBV30 and TRBJ2-5 gives the full variable domain: SQTIHQWPATLVQPVGSPLSLECTVEGTSNPNLYWYRQAAGRGLQLLFYSVGIGQISSEVPQNLSASRPQDRQFILSSKKLLLSDSGFYLCAWSSGTHPGETQYFGPGTRLLVL.

This clone showed up just once. The chain combines TRBV6-5 with TRBJ1-1; D is possibly TRBD1 (5 bases). The germline V and J ends were trimmed by 8 bases and 1 base, with 14 bases remaining between them. The CDR3 runs to 14 residues. Germline assignment: CDR1 MNHEY and CDR2 SVGAGI. The CDR3 DNA reads as TGTGCCAGCGCGCCTGTAGGACAGAACACTGAAGCTTTCTTT. This codes for CASAPVGQNTEAFF.

The genes are TRBV28 and TRBJ1-4, with 7 bases matching TRBD1. Germline assignment: CDR1 MDHEN and CDR2 SYDVKM. After removal of 6 bases from V and 7 bases from J, the junction contained 8 bases not matched to a gene. The length of the CDR3 is 14 residues. CDR3 bases: TGTGCCAGCAGCTCGACAGGGTTTGGTGAAAAACTGTTTTTT. Translation gives CASSSTGFGEKLFF.

The rearrangement joins TRBV5-1 to TRBJ2-2, with 7 bases matching TRBD1. V lost 9 bases, J lost 2 bases, and 10 bases stayed unmatched. The CDR3 is 15 residues long. Germline lookup yields CDR1 SGHRS and CDR2 YFSETQ. CDR3 DNA sequence: TGCGCCATCCTCTTGACAGGGATTAACACCGGGGAGCTGTTTTTT. Translating it yields CAILLTGINTGELFF.

The CDR3 reads CASSQPGMNEKLFF. Written as DNA, the CDR3 is TGCGCCAGCAGCCAGCCGGGGATGAATGAAAAACTGTTTTTT. The chain employs TRBV5-1 and TRBJ1-4; D unresolved. The CDR3 has 14 residues. V lost 4 bases and J 5 bases, leaving 12 bases between the germline ends. From germline, CDR1 is SGHRS and CDR2 YFSETQ.

The rearrangement links TRBV28 to TRBJ1-2; 8 bases are shared with TRBD1. The trim removed 5 bases at V and 0 bases at J, leaving 5 bases unmatched. Germline-derived CDR1 and CDR2 are MDHEN and SYDVKM. The CDR3 is made up of 15 amino acids. CDR3: CASSRQGTTNYGYTF. The CDR3 DNA is TGTGCCAGCAGTCGACAGGGGACCACTAACTATGGCTACACCTTC.

The chain joins TRBV9 to TRBJ2-2, with a tentative D call TRBD2 (7 bases). The CDR3 is made up of 17 amino acids. V was clipped by 3 bases and J by 7 bases, with 22 bases between them. Germline CDR1 and CDR2: SGDLS and YYNGEE. In DNA, the CDR3 is TGTGCCAGCAGCGCCCGGCCCTCTGGGGGGGCTGGCGGGGAGCTGTTTTTT. This encodes CASSARPSGGAGGELFF. The full variable domain, in which reference TRBV9 and TRBJ2-2 provide the parts outside the CDR3, is DSGVTQTPKHLITATGQRVTLRCSPRSGDLSVYWYQQSLDQGLQFLIQYYNGEERAKGNILERFSAQQFPDLHSELNLSSLELGDSALYFCASSARPSGGAGGELFFGEGSRLTVL.

The rearrangement uses TRBV18 and TRBJ1-1; 9 nucleotides match TRBD1. The germline V gene encodes CDR1 KGHSH and CDR2 LQKENI. Trimming at V came to 2 bases and at J to 4 bases, leaving 5 bases not matched to a gene. CDR3 size: 15 residues. CDR3: CASSPATGGGTEAFF. The CDR3, as DNA: TGTGCCAGCTCACCAGCGACAGGGGGAGGCACTGAAGCTTTCTTT.

The chain employs TRBV28 and TRBJ2-7; 7 bases are a match to TRBD1. The CDR3 has 15 residues. CDR1 and CDR2 from the germline V gene are MDHEN and SYDVKM. Germline trimming cut 4 bases from V and 2 bases from J; bases unmatched to any gene: 8. The CDR3 region has the DNA TGTGCCAGCAGTTCCCGACAGGGAACCACCTACGAGCAGTACTTC. Its translation is CASSSRQGTTYEQYF. Full variable domain (outside the CDR3, taken from reference TRBV28 and TRBJ2-7): DVKVTQSSRYLVKRTGEKVFLECVQDMDHENMFWYRQDPGLGLRLIYFSYDVKMKEKGDIPEGYSVSREKKERFSLILESASTNQTSMYLCASSSRQGTTYEQYFGPGTRLTVT.

The chain couples TRBV5-1 to TRBJ1-4; maybe TRBD1 (5 bases). V lost 4 bases and J 8 bases, leaving 12 bases between the germline ends. Germline-derived CDR1 and CDR2 are SGHRS and YFSETQ. CDR3 length: 13 residues. This chain's CDR3 is CASSMGLAEKLFF. The CDR3 coding sequence is TGCGCCAGCAGCATGGGACTCGCCGAAAAACTGTTTTTT.

The V and J genes are TRBV28 and TRBJ2-7; TRBD2 might be the D (6 bases). The CDR3 has 15 residues. Germline V gives CDR1 MDHEN, CDR2 SYDVKM. V was trimmed by 5 bases and J by 4 bases, leaving 18 bases between them. The CDR3 protein is CASSPPPGRGYEQYF. CDR3 DNA sequence: TGTGCCAGCAGTCCTCCACCCGGGAGAGGTTACGAGCAGTACTTC.

This chain uses TRBV25-1 with TRBJ1-5, with a tentative D call TRBD1 (5 bases). The germline CDR1 and CDR2 sequences are MGHDK and SYGVNS. The CDR3 extends over 18 amino acids. V shed 1 base and J shed 2 bases, with 18 bases lying between them. The CDR3 protein is CASSESGRQGYGNQPQHF. The CDR3 DNA follows: TGTGCCAGCAGTGAATCCGGAAGGCAGGGATACGGCAATCAGCCCCAGCATTTT. The variable domain in full, completed from reference TRBV25-1 and TRBJ1-5, reads EADIYQTPRYLVIGTGKKITLECSQTMGHDKMYWYQQDPGMELHLIHYSYGVNSTEKGDLSSESTVSRIRTEHFPLTLESARPSHTSQYLCASSESGRQGYGNQPQHFGDGTRLSIL.

A single count supports this clone. The chain uses TRBV6-4 and TRBJ2-5; D is perhaps TRBD2 (5 bases). Judging by the DNA end, TRBJ2-7 fits better; the J call may be wrong. The CDR3 has 12 residues. CDR1 MRHNA and CDR2 SNTAGT come from the germline V gene. In DNA form, the CDR3 reads TGTGCCAGCAGAGGGCCGGGGAACGAGCAGTACTTC. It encodes CASRGPGNEQYF.

The chain is built from TRBV7-9 and TRBJ1-5; 8 positions agree with TRBD1. The ends lost 5 bases at V and 6 bases at J; junction bases unmatched: 3. Per germline, CDR1 SEHNR and CDR2 FQNEAQ (reference sequence). The length of the CDR3 is 13 residues. CDR3 in amino acids: CASSPTGGQPQHF. The CDR3 nucleotides read TGTGCCAGCAGCCCCACAGGGGGTCAGCCCCAGCATTTT.

The V gene is TRBV11-2, the J gene TRBJ2-2; 14 bases map to TRBD2. Looked up from germline, CDR1 is SGHAT and CDR2 is FQNNGV. This CDR3 has 16 residues. The V segment lost 6 bases and the J segment 7 bases; nucleotides outside the gene matches: 7. For the CDR3, the DNA is TGTGCCAGCAGAAGACTAGCGGGGGGGCGCGGCGGGGAGCTGTTTTTT. Translated: CASRRLAGGRGGELFF. Full variable domain (remainder filled in from reference TRBV11-2 and TRBJ2-2): EAGVAQSPRYKIIEKRQSVAFWCNPISGHATLYWYQQILGQGPKLLIQFQNNGVVDDSQLPKDRFSAERLKGVDSTLKIQPAKLEDSAVYLCASRRLAGGRGGELFFGEGSRLTVL.

The chain carries TRBV28 and TRBJ1-2; TRBD1 agrees at 10 bases. Per germline, CDR1 MDHEN and CDR2 SYDVKM. Trimming at V came to 5 bases and at J to 5 bases, leaving 8 bases not matched to a gene. This CDR3 comprises 15 residues. Here the CDR3 reads CASSTGTGVSYGYTF. The CDR3 DNA reads as TGTGCCAGCAGTACCGGGACAGGGGTTTCGTATGGCTACACCTTC.

The V gene is TRBV11-2, the J gene TRBJ2-7; TRBD2 matches at 9 bases. Germline CDR1 and CDR2: SGHAT and FQNNGV. The CDR3 covers 15 residues. Losses at the gene ends were 5 bases for V and 3 bases for J; bases not matched to a gene: 8. The CDR3 DNA sequence: TGTGCCAGCAGCCCAGTGCGTAGCGGGAGCTACGAGCAGTACTTC. This codes for CASSPVRSGSYEQYF.

The CDR3, as DNA: TGTGCCAGCAGCGTAAATCCGGGGGACACTGAAGCTTTCTTT. It is translated as CASSVNPGDTEAFF. This chain joins TRBV9 and TRBJ1-1; D is possibly TRBD1 (5 bases). CDR3 length: 14 residues. V lost 1 base, J lost 3 bases, and 10 bases lay in between. The germline V gene encodes CDR1 SGDLS and CDR2 YYNGEE.

The chain uses TRBV7-9 and TRBJ1-2; 7 positions match TRBD1. This CDR3 contains 11 residues. Germline CDR1 and CDR2: SEHNR and FQNEAQ (reference sequence). The V and J ends lost 5 bases and 8 bases, in that order; junction bases with no gene match: 2. DNA of the CDR3: TGTGCCAGCAGCATGGACAGGGGCTACACCTTC. It is translated as CASSMDRGYTF.

This rearrangement joins TRBV4-1 to TRBJ1-2; no clear D. From germline, CDR1 is MGHRA and CDR2 YSYEKL. V was clipped by 2 bases and J by 0 bases, with 10 bases between them. This CDR3 is built from 15 residues. The CDR3, as DNA: TGCGCCAGCAGCCAACCCCGGGTCGCTAACTATGGCTACACCTTC. This gives the protein CASSQPRVANYGYTF.

This chain joins TRBV10-3 and TRBJ2-5; D not resolved. The V and J ends lost 3 bases and 0 bases respectively, with 5 bases between them. The CDR3 spans 13 residues. Germline V gene data show CDR1 as ENHRY and CDR2 as SYGVKD. CDR3 DNA: TGTGCCATCAGTGATAGAAACCAAGAGACCCAGTACTTC. Translation: CAISDRNQETQYF.

This clone was observed a few times. The rearrangement joins TRBV2 to TRBJ1-1; TRBD1 matches 8 bases. This CDR3 region has 11 residues. With V trimmed by 10 bases and J by 3 bases, 1 base remained unmatched. Germline V gene data show CDR1 as SNHLY and CDR2 as FYNNEI. The CDR3, as DNA: TGTGCCACACAGGGGGACACTGAAGCTTTCTTT. The encoded protein is CATQGDTEAFF.